The rows below give T cell receptor beta chains drawn from one sample of a study of T cell clonotyping in hematopoietic cell transplantation. This table comes from immunoSEQ multiplex PCR, and its TCRdb copy is limited to in-frame clones, with some not included. The sample contains roughly 14,000 clones, 85% to 90% of which appear only once. The sample was PBMCs, taken 100 days after allogeneic stem cell transplant. The receptors were gathered from a male patient between 45 and 60 years old who had an allogeneic stem cell transplant from an unrelated donor, so T cells may come from the graft donor. Some clones in this sample may be carry-over from other donors' samples. Both conserved end residues are part of each CDR3. A D gene is named only where the DNA matches it firmly. Some rows mark clone size as missing; the rest say once, few, many or name a class of expanded clone.

abundance: NA; v_gene: TRBV5-4; d_gene: NA; j_gene: TRBJ2-6; CDR3nt: TGTGCCAGCAGCGTAACTCTAGGGGGGCCTGGGGCCAACGTCCTGACTTTC; CDR3aa: CASSVTLGGPGANVLTF
abundance: NA; v_gene: TRBV6-5; d_gene: NA; j_gene: TRBJ2-4; CDR3nt: TGTGCCAGCAGTTACTCGAGGGTAGCCAAAAACATTCAGTACTTC; CDR3aa: CASSYSRVAKNIQYF
abundance: NA; v_gene: TRBV7-5; d_gene: NA; j_gene: TRBJ1-5; CDR3nt: TGTGCCAGCAGCCCCGAGGGGGATAGCAATCAGCCCCAGCATTTT; CDR3aa: CASSPEGDSNQPQHF
abundance: NA; v_gene: TRBV28; d_gene: TRBD1; j_gene: TRBJ2-5; CDR3nt: TGTGCCAGCAGTTTTTCCCAAGGGACAGGGACCCAAGAGACCCAGTACTTC; CDR3aa: CASSFSQGTGTQETQYF
abundance: NA; v_gene: TRBV12-2; d_gene: NA; j_gene: TRBJ2-7; CDR3nt: TGTGCAAGTCGCTTAGGCATGGCGGGAGCTTACGAGCAGTACTTC; CDR3aa: CASRLGMAGAYEQYF
abundance: NA; v_gene: TRBV27; d_gene: TRBD1; j_gene: TRBJ1-5; CDR3nt: TGTGCCAGCAGTTCTGATACAGGGGGACGACAGCCCCAGCATTTT; CDR3aa: CASSSDTGGRQPQHF
abundance: NA; v_gene: TRBV5-6; d_gene: NA; j_gene: TRBJ1-2; CDR3nt: TGTGCCAGCAGCCCCGATTGGATAGGCAACTATGGCTACACCTTC; CDR3aa: CASSPDWIGNYGYTF
abundance: few; v_gene: TRBV6-4; d_gene: NA; j_gene: TRBJ1-6; CDR3nt: TGTGCCAGCAGTGCGGGGGCCAGTTCACCCCTCCACTTT; CDR3aa: CASSAGASSPLHF
abundance: NA; v_gene: TRBV30; d_gene: TRBD2; j_gene: TRBJ2-1; CDR3nt: TGTGCCTGGGTGGAGCGGGGTCAGCAGTTCTTC; CDR3aa: CAWVERGQQFF
abundance: NA; v_gene: TRBV15; d_gene: NA; j_gene: TRBJ2-7; CDR3nt: TGTGCCACCAGCAGAGATAGGCAGGTCTCCTACGAGCAGTACTTC; CDR3aa: CATSRDRQVSYEQYF
abundance: NA; v_gene: TRBV4-1; d_gene: NA; j_gene: TRBJ1-2; CDR3nt: TGCGCCAGCAGCCCAATGGACGTTTATGGCTACACCTTC; CDR3aa: CASSPMDVYGYTF
abundance: once; v_gene: TRBV6-5; d_gene: TRBD1; j_gene: TRBJ1-2; CDR3nt: TGTGCCAGCAGTCGCTACAGGGGGAGTAGCTATGGCTACACCTTC; CDR3aa: CASSRYRGSSYGYTF
abundance: NA; v_gene: TRBV19; d_gene: TRBD2; j_gene: TRBJ2-7; CDR3nt: TGTGCCAGTAGCCTAGCGGGAGGGCTGGACGAGCAGTACTTC; CDR3aa: CASSLAGGLDEQYF
abundance: NA; v_gene: TRBV4-3; d_gene: TRBD2; j_gene: TRBJ2-3; CDR3nt: TGCGCCAGCAGCCTTACGGGAGGGGCTATAGCGGGAGGAACAGATACGCAGTATTTT; CDR3aa: CASSLTGGAIAGGTDTQYF
abundance: NA; v_gene: TRBV7-6; d_gene: TRBD1; j_gene: TRBJ1-2; CDR3nt: TGTGCCAGCAGCTTAGTACAGGGGGCCTACACCTTC; CDR3aa: CASSLVQGAYTF
abundance: once; v_gene: TRBV4-1; d_gene: TRBD1; j_gene: TRBJ1-2; CDR3nt: TGCGCCAGCAGCCAGGTGGGACAGATATTTTATGGCTACACCTTC; CDR3aa: CASSQVGQIFYGYTF
abundance: NA; v_gene: TRBV2; d_gene: NA; j_gene: TRBJ2-2; CDR3nt: TGTGCCAGCAGTGTTCGGAACGGGGAGCTGTTTTTT; CDR3aa: CASSVRNGELFF
abundance: few; v_gene: TRBV6-6; d_gene: NA; j_gene: TRBJ2-7; CDR3nt: TGTGCCAGCTACGGGGGCCCCGAGGGCGAGCAGTACTTC; CDR3aa: CASYGGPEGEQYF
abundance: NA; v_gene: TRBV10-2; d_gene: NA; j_gene: TRBJ2-7; CDR3nt: TGCGCCAGCAGTGAAATGGGGACTGTGTTCTCCTACGAGCAGTACTTC; CDR3aa: CASSEMGTVFSYEQYF
abundance: NA; v_gene: TRBV9; d_gene: NA; j_gene: TRBJ1-6; CDR3nt: TGTGCCAGCAGCGTAGGGCAGTTAGATTCACCCCTCCACTTT; CDR3aa: CASSVGQLDSPLHF
abundance: few; v_gene: TRBV5-1; d_gene: TRBD1; j_gene: TRBJ2-7; CDR3nt: TGCGCCAGCAGCCCACCGACAGGGCCGCCCTACGAGCAGTACTTC; CDR3aa: CASSPPTGPPYEQYF
abundance: NA; v_gene: TRBV19; d_gene: NA; j_gene: TRBJ2-1; CDR3nt: TGTGCCAGTAGTCGCAGACTCAATGAGCAGTTCTTC; CDR3aa: CASSRRLNEQFF
abundance: NA; v_gene: TRBV29-1; d_gene: NA; j_gene: TRBJ2-3; CDR3nt: TGCAGCGTGTCGACAGCCACAGATACGCAGTATTTT; CDR3aa: CSVSTATDTQYF
abundance: once; v_gene: TRBV19; d_gene: NA; j_gene: TRBJ2-2; CDR3nt: TGTGCCAGTAGTCTCCAGTTCACCGGGGAGCTGTTTTTT; CDR3aa: CASSLQFTGELFF
abundance: NA; v_gene: TRBV19; d_gene: TRBD1; j_gene: TRBJ2-1; CDR3nt: TGTGCCAGTACTAAAGGGGGCCTGGGTGAGCAGTTCTTC; CDR3aa: CASTKGGLGEQFF
abundance: NA; v_gene: TRBV7-9; d_gene: NA; j_gene: TRBJ1-1; CDR3nt: TGTGCCAGCAGCTTGGGGCAGGGGCCTAACACTGAAGCTTTCTTT; CDR3aa: CASSLGQGPNTEAFF
abundance: NA; v_gene: TRBV4-1; d_gene: TRBD1; j_gene: TRBJ1-2; CDR3nt: TGCGCCAGCAGCCAAGGACCGGGACAGGGGAATGGCTACACCTTC; CDR3aa: CASSQGPGQGNGYTF
abundance: NA; v_gene: TRBV7-8; d_gene: TRBD1; j_gene: TRBJ2-1; CDR3nt: TGTGCCAGCAGCTTAGTTCCCCCACGGGACAGGGCAAGAGGTGAGCAGTTCTTC; CDR3aa: CASSLVPPRDRARGEQFF
abundance: NA; v_gene: TRBV10-2; d_gene: NA; j_gene: TRBJ2-5; CDR3nt: TGCGCCAGCACCCTGGGAGGGGGCGCCGGTGGGGAGACCCAGTACTTC; CDR3aa: CASTLGGGAGGETQYF
abundance: once; v_gene: TRBV23-1; d_gene: TRBD1; j_gene: TRBJ1-1; CDR3nt: TGCGCCAGCAGTCAGACGACAGGGGGCCCCCTTGAAGCTTTCTTT; CDR3aa: CASSQTTGGPLEAFF
abundance: NA; v_gene: TRBV5-1; d_gene: NA; j_gene: TRBJ1-4; CDR3nt: TGCGCCATTCGAGTCGTGAGGGAACCAACTAATGAAAAACTGTTTTTT; CDR3aa: CAIRVVREPTNEKLFF
abundance: NA; v_gene: TRBV5-1; d_gene: NA; j_gene: TRBJ1-1; CDR3nt: TGCGCCAGCAGCTTGGAGTCTAACGGGGGCACTGAAGCTTTCTTT; CDR3aa: CASSLESNGGTEAFF
abundance: NA; v_gene: TRBV11-2; d_gene: NA; j_gene: TRBJ1-3; CDR3nt: TGTGCCAGCAGCTTATCTCTCGGCCCGGGGGACACCATATATTTT; CDR3aa: CASSLSLGPGDTIYF
abundance: NA; v_gene: TRBV9; d_gene: NA; j_gene: TRBJ2-2; CDR3nt: TGTGCCAGCAGCGACCGGGAAGGGCAAAACACCGGGGAGCTGTTTTTT; CDR3aa: CASSDREGQNTGELFF
abundance: once; v_gene: TRBV7-8; d_gene: NA; j_gene: TRBJ1-5; CDR3nt: TGTGCCAGCAGCTCCCGTCTGGGTCAACAGCCCCAGCATTTT; CDR3aa: CASSSRLGQQPQHF
abundance: NA; v_gene: TRBV5-8; d_gene: NA; j_gene: TRBJ2-7; CDR3nt: TGTGCCAGCAGCTTGAGGGGGGTTTCCTACGAGCAGTACTTC; CDR3aa: CASSLRGVSYEQYF
abundance: NA; v_gene: TRBV14; d_gene: NA; j_gene: TRBJ2-5; CDR3nt: TGTGCCAGCAGCCCATTAAGTCGGGGACAACTCAAAGAGACCCAGTACTTC; CDR3aa: CASSPLSRGQLKETQYF
abundance: NA; v_gene: TRBV19; d_gene: NA; j_gene: TRBJ2-1; CDR3nt: TGTGCCAGTAGTCCCCCCACTAGCTCCTACAATGAGCAGTTCTTC; CDR3aa: CASSPPTSSYNEQFF
abundance: NA; v_gene: TRBV28; d_gene: NA; j_gene: TRBJ2-1; CDR3nt: TGTGCCAGCAGTTTCCTAGGGAAAGGTGAGCAGTTCTTC; CDR3aa: CASSFLGKGEQFF
abundance: NA; v_gene: TRBV5-4; d_gene: TRBD1; j_gene: TRBJ2-5; CDR3nt: TGTGCCAGCAGCCCGACAGGGTACCAAGAGACCCAGTACTTC; CDR3aa: CASSPTGYQETQYF
abundance: NA; v_gene: TRBV25-1; d_gene: NA; j_gene: TRBJ2-3; CDR3nt: TGTGCCAGCAGCAAACAGGGATACGATACGCAGTATTTT; CDR3aa: CASSKQGYDTQYF